This TCR beta chain came from a study of blood T cell repertoires in COVID-19. This table comes from immunoSEQ multiplex PCR, and its TCRdb copy is limited to in-frame clones, with some not included. This sample yields roughly 300,000 clones, of which more than 85% are seen a single time; about a fifth belongs to the top ten. V was shortened by 5 bases and J by 5 bases, with 22 bases between the two germline ends. Germline CDR1 and CDR2: LGHDT and YNNKEL (reference sequence). CDR3 length: 17 amino acids. This study enrolled people aged 18 to 89 from about two dozen US geographic areas. In assigning cohorts, the study relied on participant-reported clinical history.

The receptor comes from a woman aged 30 to 39 who had recovered from COVID-19. Sequenced: PBMCs or T cells enriched from blood (not recorded which). This sequence joins TRBV3-1 (or the pseudogene TRBV3-2) and TRBJ2-1; no reliable D call. This chain's CDR3 is CASSARDPFHSDNEQFF. CDR3 nucleotide sequence: TGTGCCAGCAGCGCGCGTGATCCCTTCCATTCCGACAATGAGCAGTTCTTC.